This T cell receptor beta chain was captured in a study of shared clonotypes between healthy human individuals. Findings of the study overall: Limited genetic and exposure-history diversity came from having few donors. All-four-donor shared clonotypes had higher generation probabilities than non-shared clonotypes did.

Remarks on this clone: Its antigen is unknown.

The CDR3 consists of 14 residues. Germline loops: CDR1 PRHDT, CDR2 FYEKMQ (reference sequence). V dropped 6 bases and J dropped 8 bases, with 19 bases sitting between them. Using immunoSEQ multiplex PCR, the repertoire was profiled, and TCRdb retains in-frame clones only, with some absent. The data contain fewer than 1.4 million clones, approximately 78% of them singletons. The donors, healthy adults who were HIV-negative, had experienced no recent acute infections or vaccinations. Input material: memory CD4+ T cells from PBMCs. Stated subset: CD45RA-negative fraction. The receptor comes from a man between 18 and 29 years old in good health. Some clones in this sample may be carry-over from other donors' samples. The chain carries TRBV13 and TRBJ1-1; maybe TRBD1 (6 bases). The CDR3 is CASRSQRGGLEAFF. As DNA, the CDR3 is TGTGCCAGCAGATCTCAGCGCGGGGGCCTGGAAGCTTTCTTT.